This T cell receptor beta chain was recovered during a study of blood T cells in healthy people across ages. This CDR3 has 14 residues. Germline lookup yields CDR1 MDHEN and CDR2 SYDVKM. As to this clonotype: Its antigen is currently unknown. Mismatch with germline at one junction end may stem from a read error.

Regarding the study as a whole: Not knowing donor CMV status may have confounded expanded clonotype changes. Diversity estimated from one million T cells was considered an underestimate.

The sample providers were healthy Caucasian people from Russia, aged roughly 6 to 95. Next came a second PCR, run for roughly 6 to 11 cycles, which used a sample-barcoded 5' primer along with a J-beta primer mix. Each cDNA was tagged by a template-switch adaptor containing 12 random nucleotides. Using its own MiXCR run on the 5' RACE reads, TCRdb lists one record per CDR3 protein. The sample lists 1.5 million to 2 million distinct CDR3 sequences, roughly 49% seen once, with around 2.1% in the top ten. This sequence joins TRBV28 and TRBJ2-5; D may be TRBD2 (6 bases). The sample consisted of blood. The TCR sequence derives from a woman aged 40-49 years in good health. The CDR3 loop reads CAGSGGRQQETQYF. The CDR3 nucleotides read TGTGCCGGCAGTGGAGGGAGACAGCAAGAGACCCAGTACTTC.